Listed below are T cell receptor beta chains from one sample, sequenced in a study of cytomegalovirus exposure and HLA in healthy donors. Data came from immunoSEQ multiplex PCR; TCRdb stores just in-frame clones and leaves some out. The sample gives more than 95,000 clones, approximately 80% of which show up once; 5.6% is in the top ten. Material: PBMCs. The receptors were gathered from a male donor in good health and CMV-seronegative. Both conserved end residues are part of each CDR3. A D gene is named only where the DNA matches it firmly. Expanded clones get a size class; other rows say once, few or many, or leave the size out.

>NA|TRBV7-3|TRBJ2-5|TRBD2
CASSLRVAGVRETQYF
TGTGCCAGCAGCTTAAGGGTAGCGGGAGTACGAGAGACCCAGTACTTC
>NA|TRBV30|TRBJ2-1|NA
CAWIVRGRPSYNEQFF
TGTGCCTGGATTGTCCGAGGGAGGCCGTCCTACAATGAGCAGTTCTTC
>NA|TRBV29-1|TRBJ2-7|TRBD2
CSVEDPLAGDYEQYF
TGCAGCGTTGAAGATCCCCTAGCGGGAGACTACGAGCAGTACTTC
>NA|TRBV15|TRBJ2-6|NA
CATRAQGGVPGANVLTF
TGTGCCACCAGAGCACAGGGGGGGGTTCCCGGGGCCAACGTCCTGACTTTC
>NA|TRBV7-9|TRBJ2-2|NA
CSSSLSVAGELFF
TGTTCCAGCAGCTTATCCGTAGCCGGGGAGCTGTTTTTT
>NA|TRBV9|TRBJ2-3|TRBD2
CASSVGRGLATSTDTQYF
TGTGCCAGCAGCGTAGGGCGGGGACTAGCGACAAGCACAGATACGCAGTATTTT
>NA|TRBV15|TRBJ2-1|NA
CATSKSQVGGQFF
TGTGCCACCAGCAAGAGCCAGGTTGGTGGTCAGTTCTTC
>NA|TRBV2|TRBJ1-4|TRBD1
CASSGSTGDREKLFF
TGTGCCAGCAGCGGTTCGACAGGGGATAGAGAAAAACTGTTTTTT
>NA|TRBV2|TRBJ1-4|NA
CASSESPGGLKLEKLFF
TGTGCCAGCAGTGAGTCGCCCGGGGGACTGAAACTTGAAAAACTGTTTTTT
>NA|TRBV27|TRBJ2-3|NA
CASSPGLITDTQYF
TGTGCCAGCAGCCCGGGACTGATCACAGATACGCAGTATTTT
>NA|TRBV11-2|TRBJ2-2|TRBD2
CASNLLASTGELFF
TGTGCCAGCAACTTACTAGCGAGTACCGGGGAGCTGTTTTTT
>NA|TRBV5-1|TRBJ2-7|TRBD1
CASSLRGQGPHEQYF
TGCGCCAGCAGCTTGAGAGGACAGGGCCCCCACGAGCAGTACTTC
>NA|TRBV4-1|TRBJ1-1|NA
CASRNRALNTEAFF
TGCGCCAGCAGAAATCGAGCGTTGAACACTGAAGCTTTCTTT
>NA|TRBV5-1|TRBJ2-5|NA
CASSLADKKETQYF
TGCGCCAGCAGCTTGGCCGACAAAAAAGAGACCCAGTACTTC
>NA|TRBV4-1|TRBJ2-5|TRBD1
CASSQEWQGAGQTQYF
TGCGCCAGCAGCCAAGAATGGCAGGGGGCGGGACAGACCCAGTACTTC
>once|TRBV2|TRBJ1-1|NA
CASTVELDTEAFF
TGTGCCAGCACGGTGGAGTTAGACACTGAAGCTTTCTTT
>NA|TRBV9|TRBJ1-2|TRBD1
CASSKQGAVGYTF
TGTGCCAGCAGCAAACAGGGGGCAGTTGGCTACACCTTC
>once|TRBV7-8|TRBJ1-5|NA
CASRRTFNQPQHF
TGTGCCAGCAGGCGGACTTTCAATCAGCCCCAGCATTTT
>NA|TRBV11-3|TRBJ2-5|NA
CASALGGGETQYF
TGTGCCAGCGCTCTGGGAGGGGGGGAGACCCAGTACTTC
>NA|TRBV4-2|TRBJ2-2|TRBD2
CASSQAKLAGGPKGTGELFF
TGTGCCAGCAGCCAAGCGAAACTAGCGGGAGGGCCTAAAGGGACCGGGGAGCTGTTTTTT
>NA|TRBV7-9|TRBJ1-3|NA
CASSPTGRGGNTIYF
TGTGCCAGCAGCCCCACAGGCAGGGGTGGAAACACCATATATTTT
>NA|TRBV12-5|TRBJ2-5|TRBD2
CASGRGTSGAQETQYF
TGTGCTAGTGGCCGTGGGACTAGCGGGGCTCAAGAGACCCAGTACTTC
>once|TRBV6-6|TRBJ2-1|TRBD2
CASGGGGRAYEQFF
TGTGCCAGCGGGGGAGGCGGGAGGGCCTACGAGCAGTTCTTC
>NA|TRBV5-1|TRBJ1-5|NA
CASSLAGYSNQPQHF
TGCGCCAGCAGCTTGGCGGGTTATAGCAATCAGCCCCAGCATTTT
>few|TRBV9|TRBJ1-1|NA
CASSAGGGGWNTEAFF
TGTGCCAGCAGCGCCGGAGGGGGAGGGTGGAACACTGAAGCTTTCTTT
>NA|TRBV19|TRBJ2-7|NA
CASSHRRGEQYF
TGTGCCAGTAGTCATAGGAGAGGCGAGCAGTACTTC
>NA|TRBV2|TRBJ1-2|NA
CASRSRLSYGYTF
TGTGCCAGTCGGTCTAGGCTGTCCTATGGCTACACCTTC
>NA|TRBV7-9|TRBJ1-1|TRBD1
CSSSFTGVEAFF
TGTTCCAGCAGCTTCACAGGGGTCGAAGCTTTCTTT
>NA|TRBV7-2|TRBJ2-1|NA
CASSLSLLSSYNEQFF
TGTGCCAGCAGCTTATCCCTGCTGAGCTCCTACAATGAGCAGTTCTTC
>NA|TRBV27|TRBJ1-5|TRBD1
CASSEQGAGQPQHF
TGTGCCAGCAGTGAACAGGGGGCCGGGCAGCCCCAGCATTTT
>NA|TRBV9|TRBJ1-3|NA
CASSVGTAGNTIYF
TGTGCCAGCAGCGTAGGGACAGCTGGAAACACCATATATTTT
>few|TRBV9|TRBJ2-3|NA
CASSVQFWDTQYF
TGTGCCAGCAGCGTTCAGTTCTGGGATACGCAGTATTTT
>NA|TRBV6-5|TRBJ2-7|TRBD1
CASRQGLSYEQYF
TGTGCCAGCAGACAGGGGCTCTCCTACGAGCAGTACTTC
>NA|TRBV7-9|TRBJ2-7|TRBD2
CASSFSGGSYEQYF
TGTGCCAGCAGCTTTAGCGGGGGATCCTACGAGCAGTACTTC
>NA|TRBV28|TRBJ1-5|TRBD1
CASSPIGRGLQPQHF
TGTGCCAGCAGTCCGATCGGCAGGGGGCTTCAGCCCCAGCATTTT
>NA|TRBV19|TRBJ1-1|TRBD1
CASWDRASNTEAFF
TGTGCCTCTTGGGACAGAGCCTCGAACACTGAAGCTTTCTTT
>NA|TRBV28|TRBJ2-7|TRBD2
CASSFEHSTSGGSSYEQYF
TGTGCCAGCAGTTTTGAGCACTCGACTAGCGGAGGGAGCTCCTACGAGCAGTACTTC
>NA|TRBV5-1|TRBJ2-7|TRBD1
CASFTGTGPAEQYF
TGCGCCAGCTTCACCGGGACAGGGCCGGCCGAGCAGTACTTC
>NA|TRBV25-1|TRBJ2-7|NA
CASRGPSSYEQYF
TGTGCCAGCAGGGGGCCGAGCTCCTACGAGCAGTACTTC
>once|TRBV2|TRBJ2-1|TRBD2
CASSWAGEGYNEQFF
TGTGCCAGCAGCTGGGCCGGGGAGGGCTACAATGAGCAGTTCTTC
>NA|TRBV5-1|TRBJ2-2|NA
CASSPDRSNTGELFF
TGCGCCAGCAGCCCTGACAGGTCGAACACCGGGGAGCTGTTTTTT
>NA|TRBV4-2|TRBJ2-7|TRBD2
CASSQVGLAASYEQYF
TGTGCCAGCAGCCAAGTAGGACTAGCGGCATCCTACGAGCAGTACTTC